The 21 T cell receptor beta chains below come from one sample, sequenced in a study of Tregs in tolerant kidney transplant recipients. Only in-frame clones appear in the TCRdb table, and some are missing; sequencing was by immunoSEQ multiplex PCR. Of 110,000 or so clones detected, about 90% appear once; the ten largest clones hold approximately 0.34%. The specimen was CD4+ T cells from blood, collected before the transplant. The receptors here all came from a human donor who received a combined kidney and bone marrow transplant.

This chain connects TRBV6-1 to TRBJ1-1; 7 bases map to TRBD1. Germline lookup yields CDR1 MNHNS and CDR2 SASEGT. With V trimmed by 8 bases and J by 1 base, 7 bases remained unmatched. The CDR3 is made up of 14 amino acids. CDR3 DNA sequence: TGTGCCAGCGCCGGGACAGCCCCGAACACTGAAGCTTTCTTT. This translates into CASAGTAPNTEAFF.

The CDR3 nucleotides are TGTGCCAGCAGCTTTCCCGGGGTCCAGCAGTACTTC. Translation gives CASSFPGVQQYF. This rearrangement joins TRBV7-2 to TRBJ2-7; D might be TRBD2 (5 bases). The CDR3 has 12 residues. V gave up 3 bases and J gave up 8 bases, with 11 bases separating them. Germline V gives CDR1 SGHTA, CDR2 FQGNSA.

This chain connects TRBV6-5 to TRBJ1-5; 7 bases are a match to TRBD1. There are 13 residues in the CDR3. Trimming cost V 5 bases and J 5 bases; bases outside gene matches: 3. The germline V gene has CDR1 MNHEY and CDR2 SVGAGI. Here the CDR3 DNA reads TGTGCCAGCAGTCGGGACAGAGATCAGCCCCAGCATTTT. This encodes CASSRDRDQPQHF.

The chain employs TRBV6-1 and TRBJ2-1; TRBD1 matches 7 bases. The V and J ends lost 10 bases and 6 bases, in that order; junction bases with no gene match: 9. The CDR3 has 13 residues. Per the germline V gene, CDR1 is MNHNS and CDR2 is SASEGT. The CDR3 nucleotides read TGTGCCATCAGGGAGACAGGGTTCAATGAGCAGTTCTTC. This translates into CAIRETGFNEQFF.

The chain carries TRBV9 and TRBJ2-3; 8 nucleotides agree with TRBD2. With 4 bases clipped from V and 3 bases from J, the junction kept 7 bases outside the gene matches. CDR1 and CDR2 (germline): SGDLS, YYNGEE. This CDR3 region has 15 residues. CDR3 sequence reads: CASSPSGSGTDTQYF. The CDR3 nucleotides read TGTGCCAGCAGCCCCAGCGGGAGCGGGACAGATACGCAGTATTTT.

J is TRBJ1-5 and V is TRBV7-6, with 7 bases that match TRBD1. V shed 5 bases, J shed 6 bases, and the junction held 7 bases outside the gene matches. This CDR3 region has 14 residues. Looked up from germline, CDR1 is SGHVS and CDR2 is FNYEAQ. The CDR3 DNA is TGTGCCAGCAGCCGCCGACAGGGTAGTCAGCCCCAGCATTTT. This sequence encodes CASSRRQGSQPQHF.

The V call is TRBV11-2, the J call TRBJ2-7, with D possibly TRBD2 on 5 matching bases. V gave up 5 bases and J gave up 0 bases, with 11 bases separating them. Per germline, CDR1 SGHAT and CDR2 FQNNGV. The length of the CDR3 is 14 residues. For the CDR3, the DNA is TGTGCCAGCAGCCCCGGACTTGCCTCCTACGAGCAGTACTTC. Its protein is CASSPGLASYEQYF.

The CDR3 here is CASRSGTGYNSPLHF. In DNA, the CDR3 is TGCGCCAGCAGGTCCGGGACAGGGTATAATTCACCCCTCCACTTT. V is TRBV5-1 and J is TRBJ1-6, with 9 bases identical to TRBD1. Per the germline V gene, CDR1 is SGHRS and CDR2 is YFSETQ. The CDR3 is 15 residues long. The V segment lost 5 bases and the J segment 4 bases; nucleotides outside the gene matches: 4.

The gene calls are TRBV4-2 and TRBJ2-1; TRBD2 matches 10 bases. The length of the CDR3 is 20 residues. Germline V gene data show CDR1 as LGHNA and CDR2 as YNFKEQ. V dropped 0 bases and J dropped 3; count of bases not matched to a gene: 14. The CDR3 spells CASSQDRWLAGAVIYNEQFF. For the CDR3, the DNA is TGTGCCAGCAGCCAAGACCGCTGGCTAGCGGGGGCCGTTATCTACAATGAGCAGTTCTTC.

J is TRBJ2-5 and V is TRBV20-1; D gene uncertain. CDR3 length: 11 residues. Trimming took 4 bases from V and 3 from J, leaving 6 bases between them. From germline, CDR1 is DFQATT and CDR2 SNEGSKA (reference sequence). CDR3 region: CSATDKETQYF. CDR3 DNA: TGCAGTGCTACAGACAAAGAGACCCAGTACTTC.

The chain links TRBV10-3 to TRBJ1-4; D unresolved. V lost 2 bases and J 0 bases, leaving 4 bases between the germline ends. The CDR3 contains 14 residues. CDR1 is ENHRY, CDR2 SYGVKD, per germline. In DNA form, the CDR3 reads TGTGCCATCAGTGAGCAGGCAACTAATGAAAAACTGTTTTTT. Amino acid sequence: CAISEQATNEKLFF.

V is TRBV28 and J is TRBJ1-2; 9 bases fit TRBD1. CDR1 is MDHEN and CDR2 is SYDVKM in the germline V gene. The CDR3 contains 15 residues. Germline trimming cut 6 bases from V and 8 bases from J; bases unmatched to any gene: 13. DNA of the CDR3: TGTGCCAGCAGCACCACAGGGGGCGGCTCGTGGGGCTACACCTTC. Protein sequence: CASSTTGGGSWGYTF.

The CDR3: CASSVGIGGGGSPLHF. The CDR3 region has the DNA TGTGCCAGCAGCGTAGGGATAGGGGGGGGTGGTTCACCCCTCCACTTT. The genes are TRBV9 and TRBJ1-6, with D perhaps TRBD1 (6 bases). Trimming removed 0 bases from V and 9 bases from J, with 16 bases in between. The V gene's germline CDR1 is SGDLS and CDR2 YYNGEE. This CDR3 is built from 16 residues.

The V gene is TRBV18, the J gene TRBJ2-7; 8 bases agree with TRBD1. There are 13 residues in the CDR3. V lost 3 bases to trimming and J lost 8 bases; unmatched junction nucleotides: 6. Germline V gene lookup returns CDR1 KGHSH and CDR2 LQKENI. This CDR3 reads CASSPLDRVKQYF. CDR3 coding DNA: TGTGCCAGCTCACCCCTGGACAGGGTTAAGCAGTACTTC. Full variable domain (missing parts from reference TRBV18 and TRBJ2-7): NAGVMQNPRHLVRRRGQEARLRCSPMKGHSHVYWYRQLPEEGLKFMVYLQKENIIDESGMPKERFSAEFPKEGPSILRIQQVVRGDSAAYFCASSPLDRVKQYFGPGTRLTVT.

The V call is TRBV4-1, the J call TRBJ1-5; TRBD1 is a possible D gene (6 bases). V was pared by 4 bases and J by 6 bases, with 10 bases between. The CDR3 is made up of 13 amino acids. Germline loops: CDR1 MGHRA, CDR2 YSYEKL. The CDR3 protein is CASSPQGRQPQHF. CDR3 in DNA: TGCGCCAGCAGCCCGCAGGGGCGTCAGCCCCAGCATTTT.

This rearrangement joins TRBV2 to TRBJ2-7, with D perhaps matching TRBD1 (5 bases). V dropped 6 bases and J dropped 0 bases, with 9 bases sitting between them. The CDR3 sequence is 13 residues long. CDR1 SNHLY and CDR2 FYNNEI come from the germline V gene. CDR3 sequence (DNA): TGTGCCAGCAGGGGGCCGGGCTCCTACGAGCAGTACTTC. Residues: CASRGPGSYEQYF.

This rearrangement joins TRBV5-8 to TRBJ2-2, with D perhaps matching TRBD1 (6 bases). Germline CDR1 is SGHTS and CDR2 is YDEGEE. Between the trimmed V and J ends, which lost 4 bases and 5 bases, there was a span of 9 bases. The CDR3 sequence is 13 residues long. For the CDR3, the DNA is TGTGCCAGCAGCCTACAGGGTACCGGGGAGCTGTTTTTT. Amino acids: CASSLQGTGELFF.

This rearrangement joins TRBV10-3 to TRBJ2-3; 7 nucleotides match TRBD1. J gave up 1 base and V 6 bases, and 10 bases lay outside the gene matches. The CDR3 covers 16 residues. Germline CDR1 is ENHRY and CDR2 is SYGVKD. CDR3 residues: CAIRDTGAAGTDTQYF. As DNA, the CDR3 is TGTGCCATCAGAGATACAGGGGCCGCAGGCACAGATACGCAGTATTTT.

This chain uses TRBV9 with TRBJ1-2, with 7 bases lining up with TRBD1. There are 15 residues in the CDR3. V lost 3 bases, J lost 6 bases, and 11 bases stayed unmatched. The germline gives CDR1 SGDLS, CDR2 YYNGEE. CDR3 nucleotide sequence: TGTGCCAGCAGCGCCGGCTCAGGGGGTCGGAATGGCTACACCTTC. Its protein product is CASSAGSGGRNGYTF.

Here the CDR3 DNA reads TGTGCCAGCCCGAGGGTCTCCTATAATTCACCCCTCCACTTT. It translates to CASPRVSYNSPLHF. The chain links TRBV11-3 to TRBJ1-6; D is uncertain. This CDR3 region has 14 residues. V lost 8 bases to trimming and J lost 0 bases, with 8 bases between them. In germline, CDR1 is SGHNT, CDR2 YENEEA.

The genes are TRBV18 and TRBJ2-7, with D unresolved. V lost 0 bases to trimming and J lost 1 base, with 7 bases between them. Germline V gene lookup returns CDR1 KGHSH and CDR2 LQKENI. CDR3 length equals 14 residues. The CDR3 reads CASSPPFRSYEQYF. The CDR3 DNA reads TGTGCCAGCTCACCACCTTTCAGATCCTACGAGCAGTACTTC.